This T cell receptor beta chain appears in the sequencing data of a study of blood T cell repertoires in COVID-19. CDR3 length: 13 amino acids. Germline CDR1 is KGHSH and CDR2 is LQKENI. Trimming removed 5 bases from V and 4 bases from J; junction bases left unmatched: 4. TCRdb keeps only in-frame clones here, not all; method: immunoSEQ multiplex PCR. The table has roughly 100,000 clones, roughly 80% seen once. The material sequenced was peripheral blood. The receptor comes from an elderly woman with acute or convalescent COVID-19. The chain combines TRBV18 with TRBJ1-2; 7 bases fit TRBD1. The CDR3 sequence is CASSSGTAYGYTF. The CDR3, as DNA: TGTGCCAGCTCATCCGGGACAGCCTATGGCTACACCTTC. Drawing the rest from reference TRBV18 and TRBJ1-2, the complete variable domain is NAGVMQNPRHLVRRRGQEARLRCSPMKGHSHVYWYRQLPEEGLKFMVYLQKENIIDESGMPKERFSAEFPKEGPSILRIQQVVRGDSAAYFCASSSGTAYGYTFGSGTRLTVV.